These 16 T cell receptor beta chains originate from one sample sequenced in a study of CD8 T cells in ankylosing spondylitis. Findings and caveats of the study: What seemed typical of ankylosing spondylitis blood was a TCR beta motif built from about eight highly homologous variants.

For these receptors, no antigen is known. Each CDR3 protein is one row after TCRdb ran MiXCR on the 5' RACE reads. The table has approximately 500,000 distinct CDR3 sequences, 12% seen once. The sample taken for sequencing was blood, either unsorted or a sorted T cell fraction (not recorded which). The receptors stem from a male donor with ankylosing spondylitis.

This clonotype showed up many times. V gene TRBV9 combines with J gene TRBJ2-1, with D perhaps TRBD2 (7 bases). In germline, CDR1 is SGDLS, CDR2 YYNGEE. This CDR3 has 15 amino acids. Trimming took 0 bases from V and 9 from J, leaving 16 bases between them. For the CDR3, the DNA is TGTGCCAGCAGCGTAGTAGGGGGGAGGGACGGTGAGCAGTTCTTC. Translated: CASSVVGGRDGEQFF. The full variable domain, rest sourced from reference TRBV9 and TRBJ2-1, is DSGVTQTPKHLITATGQRVTLRCSPRSGDLSVYWYQQSLDQGLQFLIQYYNGEERAKGNILERFSAQQFPDLHSELNLSSLELGDSALYFCASSVVGGRDGEQFFGPGTRLTVL.

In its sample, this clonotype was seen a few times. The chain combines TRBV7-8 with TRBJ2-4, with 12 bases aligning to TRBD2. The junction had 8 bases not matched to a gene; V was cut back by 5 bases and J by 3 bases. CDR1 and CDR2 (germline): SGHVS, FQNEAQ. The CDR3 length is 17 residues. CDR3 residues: CASSRLAGELDKNIQYF. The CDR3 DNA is TGTGCCAGCAGCAGACTAGCGGGAGAGTTGGACAAAAACATTCAGTACTTC.

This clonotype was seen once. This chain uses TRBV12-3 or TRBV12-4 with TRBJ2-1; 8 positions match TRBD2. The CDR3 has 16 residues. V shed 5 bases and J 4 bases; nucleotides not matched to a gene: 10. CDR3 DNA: TGTGCCAGCAGTACTAGCGGTGGGAGAAGATACAATGAGCAGTTCTTC. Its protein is CASSTSGGRRYNEQFF.

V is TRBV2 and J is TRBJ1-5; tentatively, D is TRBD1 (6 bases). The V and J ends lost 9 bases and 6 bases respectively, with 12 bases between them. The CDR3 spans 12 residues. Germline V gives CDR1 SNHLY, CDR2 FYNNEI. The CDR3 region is CASQGIGQPQHF. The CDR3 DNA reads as TGTGCCAGTCAGGGGATAGGTCAGCCCCAGCATTTT.

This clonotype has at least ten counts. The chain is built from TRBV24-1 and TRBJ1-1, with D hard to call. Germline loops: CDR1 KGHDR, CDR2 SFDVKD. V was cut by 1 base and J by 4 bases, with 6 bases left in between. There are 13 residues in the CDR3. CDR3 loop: CATSDLDGTEAFF. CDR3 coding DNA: TGTGCCACCAGTGATTTAGACGGCACTGAAGCTTTCTTT.

The CDR3 DNA reads as TGTGCCAGCAGCGTAGTTGTTATCGGGGACAGGGAGAACACCGGGGAGCTGTTTTTT. Amino acids: CASSVVVIGDRENTGELFF. V usage is TRBV9 and J usage is TRBJ2-2, with 9 positions matching TRBD1. The CDR3 sequence is 19 residues long. V trimming: 0 bases; J trimming: 1 base; junction bases outside the gene matches: 10. Germline V gene sequence: CDR1 SGDLS, CDR2 YYNGEE.

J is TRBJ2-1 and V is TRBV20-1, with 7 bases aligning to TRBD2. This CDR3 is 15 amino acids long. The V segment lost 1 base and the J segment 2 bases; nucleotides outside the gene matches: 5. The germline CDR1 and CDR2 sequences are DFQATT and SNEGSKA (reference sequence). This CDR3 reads CSARGRAGTYNEQFF. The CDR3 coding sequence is TGCAGTGCTAGAGGAAGAGCGGGAACCTACAATGAGCAGTTCTTC.

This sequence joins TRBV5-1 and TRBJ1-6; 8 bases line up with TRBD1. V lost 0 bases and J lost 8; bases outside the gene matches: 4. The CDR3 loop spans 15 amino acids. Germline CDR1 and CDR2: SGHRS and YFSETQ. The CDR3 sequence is CASSLAVDRDSPLHF. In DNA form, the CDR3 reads TGCGCCAGCAGCTTGGCCGTGGACAGGGATTCACCCCTCCACTTT.

CDR3 coding DNA: TGTGCCAGCAGTTACTCGATAGCACAGGGCTCCTACGAGCAGTACGTC. Its protein is CASSYSIAQGSYEQYV. V usage is TRBV6-2 or TRBV6-3 and J usage is TRBJ2-7, with D perhaps matching TRBD1 (6 bases). CDR1 is MNHEY, CDR2 SVGEGT, per germline. V was shortened by 0 bases and J by 0 bases, with 12 bases between the two germline ends. The CDR3 contains 16 residues.

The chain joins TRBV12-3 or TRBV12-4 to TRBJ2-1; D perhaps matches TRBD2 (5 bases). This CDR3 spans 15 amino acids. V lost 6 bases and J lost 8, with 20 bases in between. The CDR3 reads CASSLRRAGVDEQFF. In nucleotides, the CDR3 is TGTGCCAGCAGCTTAAGGCGGGCCGGGGTAGATGAGCAGTTCTTC.

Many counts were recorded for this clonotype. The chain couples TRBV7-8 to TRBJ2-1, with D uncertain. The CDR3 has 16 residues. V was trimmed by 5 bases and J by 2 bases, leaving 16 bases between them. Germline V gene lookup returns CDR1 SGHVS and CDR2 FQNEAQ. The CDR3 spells CASSVAGYGTYNEQFF. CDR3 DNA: TGTGCCAGCAGCGTCGCTGGATACGGAACCTACAATGAGCAGTTCTTC.

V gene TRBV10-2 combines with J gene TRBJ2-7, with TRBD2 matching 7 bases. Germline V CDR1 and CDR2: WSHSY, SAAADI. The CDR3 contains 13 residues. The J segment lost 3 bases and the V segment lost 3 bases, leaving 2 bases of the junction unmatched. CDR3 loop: CASSETGGYEQYV. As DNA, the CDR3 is TGCGCCAGCAGTGAAACGGGGGGCTACGAGCAGTACGTC.

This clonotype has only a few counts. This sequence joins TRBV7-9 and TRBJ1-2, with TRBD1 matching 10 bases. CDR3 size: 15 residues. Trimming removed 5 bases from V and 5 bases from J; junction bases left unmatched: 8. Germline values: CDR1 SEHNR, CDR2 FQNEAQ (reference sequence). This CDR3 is CASSQETGGAYGYTF. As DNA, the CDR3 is TGTGCCAGCAGCCAAGAGACAGGGGGCGCATATGGCTACACCTTC.

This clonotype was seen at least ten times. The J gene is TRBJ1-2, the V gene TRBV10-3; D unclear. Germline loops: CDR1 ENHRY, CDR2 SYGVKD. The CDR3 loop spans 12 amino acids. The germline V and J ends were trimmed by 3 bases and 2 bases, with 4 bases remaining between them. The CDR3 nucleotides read TGTGCCATCAGTGACAAAAACTATGGCTACACCTTC. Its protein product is CAISDKNYGYTF.

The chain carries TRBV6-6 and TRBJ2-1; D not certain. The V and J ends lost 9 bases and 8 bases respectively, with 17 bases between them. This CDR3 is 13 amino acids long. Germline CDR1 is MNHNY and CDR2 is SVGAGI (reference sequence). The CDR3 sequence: CASISNPRHEQFF. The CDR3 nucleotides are TGTGCCAGTATTTCTAACCCGCGGCATGAGCAGTTCTTC.

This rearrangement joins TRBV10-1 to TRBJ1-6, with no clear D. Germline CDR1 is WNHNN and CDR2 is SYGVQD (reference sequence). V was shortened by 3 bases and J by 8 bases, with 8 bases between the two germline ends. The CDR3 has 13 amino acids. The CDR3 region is CASSDRVDSPLHF. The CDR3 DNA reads TGCGCCAGCAGTGACCGGGTGGATTCACCCCTCCACTTT.